This T cell receptor (beta chain) was recorded in a study of control samples from healthy donors and cancer patients. Produced via immunoSEQ multiplex PCR; TCRdb's table is partial and in-frame only. The table includes some 80,000 clones, about nine tenths detected once. Germline CDR1 is SEHNR and CDR2 is FQNEAQ (reference sequence). The V and J ends lost 4 bases and 6 bases, in that order; junction bases with no gene match: 3. CDR3 length: 13 amino acids. The sample consisted of blood. The sequence was obtained from a man aged 50 to 59 in good health. V usage is TRBV7-9 and J usage is TRBJ1-5, with 7 bases aligning to TRBD1. The CDR3 loop reads CASSSGGGQPQHF. The CDR3 region has the DNA TGTGCCAGCAGCTCAGGGGGTGGTCAGCCCCAGCATTTT.